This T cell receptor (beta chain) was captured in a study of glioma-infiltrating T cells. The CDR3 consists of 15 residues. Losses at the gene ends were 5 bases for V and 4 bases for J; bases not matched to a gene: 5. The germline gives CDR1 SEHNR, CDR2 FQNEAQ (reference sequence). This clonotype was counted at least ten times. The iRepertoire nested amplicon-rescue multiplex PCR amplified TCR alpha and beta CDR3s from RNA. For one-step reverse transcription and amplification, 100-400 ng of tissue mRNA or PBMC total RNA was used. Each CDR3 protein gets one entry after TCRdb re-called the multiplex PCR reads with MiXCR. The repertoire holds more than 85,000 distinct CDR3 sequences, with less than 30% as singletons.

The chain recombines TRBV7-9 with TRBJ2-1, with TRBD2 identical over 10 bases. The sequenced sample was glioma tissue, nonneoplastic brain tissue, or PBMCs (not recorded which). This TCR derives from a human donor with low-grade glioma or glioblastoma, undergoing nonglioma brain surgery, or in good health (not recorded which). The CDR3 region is CASSTGTSEYNEQFF. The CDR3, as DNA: TGTGCCAGCAGCACCGGGACTAGCGAGTACAATGAGCAGTTCTTC. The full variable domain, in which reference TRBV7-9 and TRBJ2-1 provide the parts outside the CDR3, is DTGVSQNPRHKITKRGQNVTFRCDPISEHNRLYWYRQTLGQGPEFLTYFQNEAQLEKSRLLSDRFSAERPKGSFSTLEIQRTEQGDSAMYLCASSTGTSEYNEQFFGPGTRLTVL.